This T cell receptor beta chain was found in a study of cytomegalovirus exposure and HLA in healthy donors (dated 2017 in TCRdb). Broadly, across the study: The 700 or so repertoires of the first cohort and the 95 to 150 validation repertoires were produced on the same platform, according to a later analysis. The study aimed to test whether signatures of past pathogen exposure could be identified by cataloging public T cell receptors. Besides the first cohort of around 700 subjects, a separate validation cohort made up of some 110 different subjects was used. To predict cytomegalovirus infection status, the study combined high-throughput TCR immunosequencing, statistical association of individual TCRs with disease status, and machine learning. Study-level results and caveats: Most TCR sequences were observed very rarely across donors, whereas some public TCRs were present in many individuals. The classifier was reported to diagnose cytomegalovirus status with high specificity and sensitivity in both the original and validation cohorts. According to the authors, the approach could potentially be generalized to other disease states and immunological phenotypes. All 120 or so repertoires were used to score co-occurrence in the validation cohort in a later analysis, because that analysis had no HLA typing for the cohort. The study gave a list of 150 to 200 TCR beta chains associated with cytomegalovirus. Three of the identified cytomegalovirus-associated TCR beta chains were confirmed in vitro to be specific for cytomegalovirus antigens. Of the cluster scores, roughly 93% were above 0 in a later analysis, which found that TCRs clustered in the first cohort also tended to co-occur in the 95 to 150 validation repertoires.

Concerning this clone: Its antigen has not been determined. The input lacks base qualities; no much larger clone sits a single base away.

Germline trimming amounts to 9 bases on V and 7 bases on J, with 6 as the count of junction bases outside the gene matches. Based on the germline V gene (reference sequence), the CDR1 and CDR2 sequences are LNHDA and SQIVND. The CDR3, cysteine through phenylalanine, is 12 amino acids long. Only the CDR3 portion is preserved as DNA: 36 bases, with reading frame beginning at the first base. Receptor amplification or capture employed the immunoSEQ multiplex PCR assay. The authors processed their data as follows. A statistical classification framework was built for diagnosing cytomegalovirus status from the catalog of TCR beta chain sequences. TCRdb holds this immuneACCESS table with in-frame rearrangements only. Some clones are missing; in checked studies, unresolved V genes explain under half, and the rest has no known cause. V, J and clone size were drawn from that table, and D and trimming were deduced from the DNA. The sample has some 64,000 clones on record, about 96% of them singletons. More than 0.9% of the sample goes to the ten largest clones.

The donors belonged to the validation cohort of about 110 subjects, which was separate from the roughly 700-subject first cohort. This chain is built from TRBV19 and TRBJ2-1; 7 nucleotides in the junction match TRBD1. The TCR sequence derives from a woman aged 18 to 35 in good health and CMV-seronegative. The sample comprised PBMCs. The DNA sequence is as follows: TGTGCCAGCACGGACAGGTGGAATGAGCAGTTCTTC. It translates as CASTDRWNEQFF.